This T cell receptor (beta chain) originates from a study of T cell responses to AZD1222 COVID-19 vaccine. Regarding the study as a whole: After two AZD1222 doses, spike-specific TCR breadth and depth rose versus day 0.

A note on this clone: The antigen is unknown.

Repertoires were generated with immunoSEQ multiplex PCR, while TCRdb's copy carries only in-frame clones and drops some. The table shows some 120,000 clones, with roughly 88% occurring only once. The clonotype was recovered from an adult in good health. The sequencing used peripheral blood, collected on day 0 of MenACWY control vaccination.

CDR3 protein: CASSSTGGAAEQYF. Written as DNA, the CDR3 is TGTGCCAGCAGCTCGACAGGGGGCGCGGCCGAGCAGTACTTC. V is TRBV7-3 and J is TRBJ2-7; 10 nucleotides align to TRBD1. Germline V gives CDR1 SGHTA, CDR2 FQGTGA. The CDR3 length is 14 residues. V was clipped by 4 bases and J by 6 bases; unmatched bases: 6.